This T cell receptor beta chain was obtained from a study of breast tumors, draining lymph nodes, adjacent tissues. Notes on the study in general: Data fit most tumor T cells coming from lymph node, expanding in tumor. Luminal-like breast cancer showed significantly higher tumor–nontumor repertoire similarity than basal-like.

TCRdb reprocessed the multiplex PCR reads via MiXCR and lists one record per CDR3 protein. The profile shows around 230,000 distinct CDR3 sequences, 30% to 35% of them singletons. The CDR3 has 15 residues. In germline, CDR1 is SGHDT, CDR2 YYEEEE. Trimming cost V 1 base and J 2 bases, with 9 bases left between them. The lymph nodes were axillary draining lymph nodes from breast cancer patients. This clonotype was found many times. Its target is not known. This rearrangement joins TRBV5-6 to TRBJ2-2; weak D call: TRBD2 (5 bases). Sequenced input: axillary lymph node tissue. The receptor was derived from a female donor with breast cancer. Some clones in this sample may be carry-over from other donors' samples. CDR3 nucleotides: TGTGCCAGCAGCTTGCATCCGGGAAACACCGGGGAGCTGTTTTTT. Protein: CASSLHPGNTGELFF.